What follows is one T cell receptor beta chain and its context. This clonotype was seen a handful of times. The target of this receptor is not known. The record has no base qualities; no much larger clone is one base away. This sample was taken from a study of T cells after yellow fever vaccination (dated by TCRdb to about 2019). With respect to the entire study: The SMART-Seq v4 Ultra Low Input RNA kit was used to prepare libraries from fractions with low cell numbers. To track T-cell clones before and after primary and booster YFV17D yellow fever vaccination, bulk TCR alpha and beta repertoires were sequenced longitudinally. Bulk PBMC replicates and cell subsets were isolated from blood drawn at multiple timepoints before and after both primary and secondary immunization. Two healthy male donors made up the cohort, one aged 18 to 29 years and the other aged 30 to 40 years.

What the authors observed across the whole study: After the booster, most of the clones that had expanded following primary vaccination were detected again (around 97% of CD4 and roughly nine tenths of CD8), which suggests that memory was broadly maintained. Computational filtering was required because FACS-sorted repertoires could contain abundant contaminating clonotypes from the bulk population. A small share of clonotypes was detected in both CD4 and CD8 compartments, with the overlap likely arising from convergent recombination. Because the study included only a couple of donors, the extent to which the findings can be generalized is limited. Compared with the primary T-cell response, the secondary T-cell response was faster but weaker, reaching its peak on day 5 rather than on day 15.

TCR cDNA was synthesized by 5'RACE template switching, which introduced a universal primer site and unique molecular identifiers. cDNA synthesis was primed from both the TCR alpha and TCR beta constant segments. Libraries were amplified in two PCR steps, with sample barcodes and sequencing adapters added in the second step. Sequencing of the libraries was done on either Illumina HiSeq 2500 (2x100 bp) or NovaSeq (2x150 bp). In the source study's methods: Reads were demultiplexed and collapsed into UMI consensus sequences with MIGEC, and V(D)J alignment was performed with MiXCR. Clonotypes responding to the vaccine were identified with edgeR on replicate PBMC samples, with the criteria of FDR below 0.01 and a log2 fold change above 5 up to day 15. Each bulk clonotype received a CD4 or CD8 identity based on whether the sequenced CD4 or CD8 repertoire contained that clonotype at higher abundance. TCRdb applied fastp at Q25 and MiXCR to the public reads, then kept only in-frame beta chains. One record per CDR3 amino acid sequence lists the most common genes and DNA. Here the V and J calls rest on TCRdb's processing, not on the authors' analysis. This sample holds 200,000 to 300,000 distinct CDR3 sequences; approximately 13% were observed only once. Of the sample, about 0.51% falls within the top ten clones.

Read against the paper, the sample's treatment or condition label means: live attenuated yellow fever vaccine strain. A standard Ficoll-Paque protocol was used to isolate PBMCs from peripheral blood. CD4 and CD8 T-cell fractions were isolated with Dynabeads CD4 and CD8 positive selection kits. TriZol was used to extract RNA from bulk PBMCs, CD4 and CD8 fractions, and dextramer-positive and dextramer-negative fractions. The clonotype was recovered from a man younger than 40 who received the YFV17D yellow fever vaccine. Sequenced here: CD4+ T cells sorted from PBMCs, sampled 45 days after the yellow fever booster vaccination.

The CDR3 region reads CASSRNAEAFF. The bases are TGTGCCAGCAGTCGTAACGCTGAAGCTTTCTTT. The rearranged segments are TRBV5-6 and TRBJ1-1; there is no confident call for the D gene. The CDR3 runs 11 residues from the cysteine to the phenylalanine. Just the 33-base CDR3 DNA is kept, in frame starting at base 1. Trimming takes 5 bases from V and 6 bases from J, and the germline ends sit 8 bases apart. CDR1 and CDR2 (SGHDT, YYEEEE) derive from the germline V gene.